The 13 T cell receptor beta chains presented below share a single source sample, sequenced in a study of cytomegalovirus exposure and HLA in healthy donors. PCR primers comprised 60 Vbeta and 13 Jbeta primers. The protocol was immunoSEQ multiplex PCR, while the TCRdb copy is restricted to in-frame clones and leaves out a portion. Of around 300,000 clones listed, 80% to 90% are singletons. The sample taken for sequencing was PBMCs. The receptors here all came from a young woman in good health and CMV-seronegative.

As DNA, the CDR3 is TGCGCCAGCAGTGGCTCTAGCGGACACACCGGGGAGCTGTTTTTT. Amino acid sequence: CASSGSSGHTGELFF. The chain employs TRBV10-1 and TRBJ2-2; the match to TRBD2 covers 7 bases. The CDR3 sequence is 15 residues long. Unmatched junction bases numbered 5, after V lost 4 bases and J lost 3 bases. Germline CDR1 and CDR2: WNHNN and SYGVQD (reference sequence).

This clone was picked up one time. This chain joins TRBV11-2 and TRBJ2-1; D not certain. CDR1 and CDR2 from the germline V gene are SGHAT and FQNNGV. Trimming removed 8 bases from V and 7 bases from J, with 6 bases in between. There are 10 residues in the CDR3. The CDR3 loop reads CASAENEQFF. As DNA, the CDR3 is TGTGCCAGCGCGGAAAATGAGCAGTTCTTC.

This chain uses TRBV29-1 with TRBJ1-2, with a weak D call TRBD1 (6 bases). CDR3 size: 12 residues. From germline, CDR1 is SQVTM and CDR2 ANQGSEA. Trimming removed 4 bases from V and 6 bases from J, with 12 bases in between. This CDR3 is CSVGMAGDGYTF. The CDR3 nucleotides are TGCAGCGTTGGTATGGCAGGGGATGGCTACACCTTC.

The chain couples TRBV6-6 to TRBJ2-7; 10 positions agree with TRBD2. The CDR3 has 14 residues. Trimming cost V 4 bases and J 5 bases; bases outside gene matches: 5. The germline V gene has CDR1 MNHNY and CDR2 SVGAGI (reference sequence). The DNA for the CDR3 is TGTGCCAGCAGTTCGGGACTAGCGTCCCACGAGCAGTACTTC. This gives the protein CASSSGLASHEQYF.

The V call is TRBV6-5, the J call TRBJ1-2; D call uncertain. Germline loops: CDR1 MNHEY, CDR2 SVGAGI. Between the trimmed V and J ends, which lost 0 bases and 8 bases, there was a span of 19 bases. This CDR3 contains 16 residues. The CDR3 spells CASSYSNLVRWAGYTF. CDR3 sequence (DNA): TGTGCCAGCAGTTACTCGAATTTGGTCAGGTGGGCGGGCTACACCTTC.

The chain recombines TRBV19 with TRBJ2-3; 8 bases line up with TRBD2. V lost 5 bases to trimming and J lost 4 bases; unmatched junction nucleotides: 14. The length of the CDR3 is 17 residues. Germline values: CDR1 LNHDA, CDR2 SQIVND (reference sequence). Here the CDR3 reads CASSALVGRGAADTQYF. In DNA, the CDR3 is TGTGCCAGTAGTGCCCTCGTCGGGCGGGGGGCCGCAGATACGCAGTATTTT.

About this clone itself: The junction shows a germline mismatch at one end, possibly a read error. The chain recombines TRBV7-7 with TRBJ2-5; 7 positions agree with TRBD2. The CDR3 is 14 amino acids. Germline V gene lookup returns CDR1 SSHAT and CDR2 FNYEAQ (reference sequence). CDR3 amino acids: CASSLTSTLETQYF. The CDR3 DNA sequence: TGTGCTAGCAGCTTGACTAGCACCCTTGAGACCCAGTACTTC.

The chain has TRBV9 and TRBJ2-5; TRBD1 matches 8 bases. Unmatched junction bases numbered 12, after V lost 3 bases and J lost 5 bases. The CDR3 totals 16 residues. Per the germline V gene, CDR1 is SGDLS and CDR2 is YYNGEE. In DNA, the CDR3 is TGTGCCAGCAGCGAGAACCTGGAGACAGGGGATGAGACCCAGTACTTC. It is translated as CASSENLETGDETQYF. Full variable domain (rest looked up from reference TRBV9 and TRBJ2-5): DSGVTQTPKHLITATGQRVTLRCSPRSGDLSVYWYQQSLDQGLQFLIQYYNGEERAKGNILERFSAQQFPDLHSELNLSSLELGDSALYFCASSENLETGDETQYFGPGTRLLVL.

The CDR3 DNA reads as TGTGCCAGCAGGGCTTATCGACAGGGTAAAAATGAGCAGTTCTTC. Amino acids: CASRAYRQGKNEQFF. The gene calls are TRBV6-1 and TRBJ2-1; 7 bases map to TRBD1. Germline values: CDR1 MNHNS, CDR2 SASEGT. Trimming removed 6 bases from V and 7 bases from J; junction bases left unmatched: 12. CDR3 size: 15 residues.

V and J are TRBV6-6 and TRBJ1-5; 10 bases are a match to TRBD1. The CDR3 has 16 residues. The germline CDR1 and CDR2 sequences are MNHNY and SVGAGI (reference sequence). V shed 6 bases and J 6 bases; nucleotides not matched to a gene: 11. DNA for the CDR3: TGTGCCAGCAGAACCACCGGGACAGGGGATTTTCAGCCCCAGCATTTT. Its translation: CASRTTGTGDFQPQHF.

The V gene is TRBV29-1, the J gene TRBJ2-3, with 8 bases that match TRBD1. This CDR3 comprises 15 residues. Germline trimming cut 7 bases from V and 2 bases from J; bases unmatched to any gene: 11. Germline-derived CDR1 and CDR2 are SQVTM and ANQGSEA. CDR3 DNA sequence: TGCAGCGGGATCAGGGACAGGAGACTCACAGATACGCAGTATTTT. Encoded protein: CSGIRDRRLTDTQYF.

This chain links TRBV5-4 with TRBJ2-5; D may be TRBD1 (6 bases). CDR1 and CDR2 (germline): SGHNT, YYREEE (reference sequence). Trimming removed 5 bases from V and 2 bases from J, with 19 bases in between. The CDR3 has 16 amino acids. The CDR3 coding sequence is TGTGCCAGCAGAAGCAGTATCCAGGGGAATCAAGAGACCCAGTACTTC. It encodes CASRSSIQGNQETQYF.

The rearrangement uses TRBV7-2 and TRBJ1-5, with TRBD1 matching over 8 bases. Germline trimming cut 5 bases from V and 2 bases from J; bases unmatched to any gene: 2. CDR3 length: 14 residues. Germline V gives CDR1 SGHTA, CDR2 FQGNSA. In nucleotides, the CDR3 is TGTGCCAGCAGCGACAGGGGTGGCAATCAGCCCCAGCATTTT. Protein: CASSDRGGNQPQHF.